Detailed here is one T cell receptor beta chain. Produced via immunoSEQ multiplex PCR; TCRdb's table is partial and in-frame only. The sample includes about 36,000 clones, none of them occurring once. This CDR3 comprises 14 residues. CDR1 WSHSY and CDR2 SAAADI come from the germline V gene. V gave up 0 bases and J gave up 7 bases, with 13 bases separating them. This specimen belongs to a study of T cells after posttransplantation cyclophosphamide. V usage is TRBV10-2 and J usage is TRBJ2-7, with D perhaps matching TRBD2 (6 bases). The sequence came from a girl aged 5 to 17 in good health, CMV-negative, and a related stem cell transplant donor. Sequencing was done on a sample of PBMCs. CDR3 sequence (DNA): TGCGCCAGCAGTGAGTCGCACCTCAGCGGGGAGCAGTACTTC. The encoded protein is CASSESHLSGEQYF.